The rows below give T cell receptor beta chains drawn from one sample of a study of vaccination and CD4 T cells after COVID-19. No cognate antigen is known for these TCRs. TCRdb analysed the PCR reads with MiXCR anew, one entry per CDR3 protein. This sample has around 13,000 distinct CDR3 sequences; under 35% occur once, and the top ten carry around an eighth. Sequenced here: CD4+ T cells from blood, cultured in vitro, sampled after SARS-CoV-2 vaccination. These receptors came from a human donor who had recovered from COVID-19. Both conserved end residues are part of each CDR3. The D gene is left open where the match is weak. A clone size is listed for some rows: how often the clone was seen (once, few, many), or a class if it is expanded.

v_call: TRBV6-1; j_call: TRBJ2-3; d_call: TRBD1; clone_size: few; cdr3_aa: CASSNGQGSTDTQYF; cdr3_nt: TGTGCCAGCAGTAATGGACAGGGTAGCACAGATACGCAGTATTTT
v_call: TRBV11-2; j_call: TRBJ2-7; d_call: NA; clone_size: NA; cdr3_aa: CASSPDLGPSYEQYF; cdr3_nt: TGTGCCAGCAGCCCAGATCTAGGCCCCTCCTACGAGCAGTACTTC
v_call: TRBV2; j_call: TRBJ1-2; d_call: NA; clone_size: few; cdr3_aa: CASTRTEDYGYTF; cdr3_nt: TGTGCCAGCACCCGGACAGAGGATTATGGCTACACCTTC
v_call: TRBV12-3/TRBV12-4; j_call: TRBJ1-5; d_call: NA; clone_size: few; cdr3_aa: CASSLGSWFGDSNQPQHF; cdr3_nt: TGTGCCAGCAGTTTAGGGTCCTGGTTTGGGGATAGCAATCAGCCCCAGCATTTT
v_call: TRBV6-1; j_call: TRBJ1-2; d_call: TRBD1; clone_size: large; cdr3_aa: CASSESGGDNYGYTF; cdr3_nt: TGTGCCAGCAGTGAATCAGGGGGGGATAACTATGGCTACACCTTC
v_call: TRBV4-1; j_call: TRBJ2-7; d_call: TRBD1; clone_size: NA; cdr3_aa: CASSHPGTASNYEQYF; cdr3_nt: TGCGCCAGCAGCCACCCCGGGACAGCGAGTAATTACGAGCAGTACTTC
v_call: TRBV7-9; j_call: TRBJ1-4; d_call: TRBD1; clone_size: NA; cdr3_aa: CASSLGQGLPGDEKLFF; cdr3_nt: TGTGCCAGCAGCTTGGGACAGGGGCTCCCCGGGGATGAAAAACTGTTTTTT
v_call: TRBV7-9; j_call: TRBJ2-2; d_call: NA; clone_size: NA; cdr3_aa: CASSLGSPYTPGELFF; cdr3_nt: TGTGCCAGCAGCTTAGGGAGTCCCTACACCCCGGGGGAGCTGTTTTTT
v_call: TRBV5-5; j_call: TRBJ2-3; d_call: NA; clone_size: NA; cdr3_aa: CASSPLGGRREQSTQYF; cdr3_nt: TGTGCCAGCAGCCCGCTAGGGGGGCGCCGAGAACAAAGTACGCAGTATTTT
v_call: TRBV7-9; j_call: TRBJ2-3; d_call: NA; clone_size: few; cdr3_aa: CASRSPFGEDTQYF; cdr3_nt: TGTGCCAGCAGGTCCCCGTTTGGGGAAGATACGCAGTATTTT
v_call: TRBV7-6; j_call: TRBJ2-5; d_call: TRBD2; clone_size: NA; cdr3_aa: CASSLSSGIQETQYF; cdr3_nt: TGTGCCAGCAGCTTGTCTAGCGGGATACAAGAGACCCAGTACTTC
v_call: TRBV7-9; j_call: TRBJ2-1; d_call: TRBD2; clone_size: once; cdr3_aa: CASSLGGLISTSGRGDEQFF; cdr3_nt: TGTGCCAGCAGCTTAGGGGGCCTAATATCGACTAGCGGGAGGGGCGATGAGCAGTTCTTC
v_call: TRBV6-2/TRBV6-3; j_call: TRBJ1-1; d_call: NA; clone_size: few; cdr3_aa: CASSPTGTANLEAFF; cdr3_nt: TGTGCCAGCAGTCCCACCGGGACGGCCAATTTGGAAGCTTTCTTT
v_call: TRBV20-1; j_call: TRBJ1-2; d_call: TRBD1; clone_size: NA; cdr3_aa: CSASGTGGDGYTF; cdr3_nt: TGCAGTGCTAGTGGGACAGGGGGCGATGGCTACACCTTC
v_call: TRBV19; j_call: TRBJ1-5; d_call: NA; clone_size: few; cdr3_aa: CASIDTYSNQPQHF; cdr3_nt: TGTGCCAGTATTGACACATATAGCAATCAGCCCCAGCATTTT
v_call: TRBV20-1; j_call: TRBJ1-1; d_call: NA; clone_size: NA; cdr3_aa: CSATDGNTEAFF; cdr3_nt: TGCAGTGCTACCGACGGGAACACTGAAGCTTTCTTT
v_call: TRBV20-1; j_call: TRBJ2-1; d_call: NA; clone_size: NA; cdr3_aa: CSAEGSAYNEQFF; cdr3_nt: TGCAGTGCGGAGGGAAGCGCCTACAATGAGCAGTTCTTC
v_call: TRBV28; j_call: TRBJ1-5; d_call: NA; clone_size: NA; cdr3_aa: CASSLGGGRYQPQHF; cdr3_nt: TGTGCCAGCAGTTTAGGGGGTGGGAGGTATCAGCCCCAGCATTTT
v_call: TRBV6-1; j_call: TRBJ2-3; d_call: NA; clone_size: NA; cdr3_aa: CASRLQGVADTQYF; cdr3_nt: TGTGCCAGCAGGTTACAGGGTGTGGCAGATACGCAGTATTTT
v_call: TRBV2; j_call: TRBJ1-1; d_call: NA; clone_size: few; cdr3_aa: CASSEDPRGKAFF; cdr3_nt: TGTGCCAGCAGTGAAGATCCCCGGGGGAAAGCTTTCTTT
v_call: TRBV6-1; j_call: TRBJ2-7; d_call: TRBD1; clone_size: few; cdr3_aa: CASSELVGDRGAWQYF; cdr3_nt: TGTGCCAGCAGTGAATTGGTGGGTGACAGGGGAGCGTGGCAGTACTTC
v_call: TRBV7-2; j_call: TRBJ1-1; d_call: NA; clone_size: few; cdr3_aa: CASSLYTFEAFF; cdr3_nt: TGTGCCAGCAGCCTATACACGTTCGAAGCTTTCTTT
v_call: TRBV20-1; j_call: TRBJ2-1; d_call: NA; clone_size: few; cdr3_aa: CRPSQRTRTHNEQFF; cdr3_nt: TGCAGGCCGTCACAGCGGACCCGTACTCACAATGAGCAGTTCTTC
v_call: TRBV12-3/TRBV12-4; j_call: TRBJ1-5; d_call: NA; clone_size: NA; cdr3_aa: CASSFLGEAQPQHF; cdr3_nt: TGTGCCAGCAGTTTTCTCGGAGAGGCCCAGCCCCAGCATTTT
v_call: TRBV19; j_call: TRBJ2-2; d_call: TRBD2; clone_size: few; cdr3_aa: CASSVSGSRSGELFF; cdr3_nt: TGTGCCAGTAGTGTCAGCGGGAGTAGGTCCGGGGAGCTGTTTTTT
v_call: TRBV4-3; j_call: TRBJ2-7; d_call: TRBD1; clone_size: NA; cdr3_aa: CASSQLTGDTYEQYF; cdr3_nt: TGCGCCAGCAGCCAACTGACAGGGGATACCTACGAGCAGTACTTC
v_call: TRBV19; j_call: TRBJ2-3; d_call: NA; clone_size: NA; cdr3_aa: CASTSGSRTSTDTQYF; cdr3_nt: TGTGCCAGTACCTCAGGCAGTAGGACAAGCACAGATACGCAGTATTTT
v_call: TRBV28; j_call: TRBJ2-5; d_call: NA; clone_size: NA; cdr3_aa: CASSPQGLGQETQYF; cdr3_nt: TGTGCCAGCAGTCCGCAGGGGTTAGGGCAAGAGACCCAGTACTTC
v_call: TRBV28; j_call: TRBJ1-2; d_call: NA; clone_size: few; cdr3_aa: CASSFMLWYTF; cdr3_nt: TGTGCCAGCAGTTTTATGTTATGGTACACCTTC
v_call: TRBV20-1; j_call: TRBJ2-3; d_call: TRBD2; clone_size: medium-sized; cdr3_aa: CSARDFRSFGREEGTDTQYF; cdr3_nt: TGCAGTGCTAGAGATTTTAGGTCTTTCGGGCGGGAGGAGGGCACAGATACGCAGTATTTT
v_call: TRBV19; j_call: TRBJ2-1; d_call: TRBD2; clone_size: once; cdr3_aa: CASSPQGLAGVSEQFF; cdr3_nt: TGTGCCAGTAGTCCACAGGGGCTAGCGGGAGTATCTGAGCAGTTCTTC
v_call: TRBV6-2/TRBV6-3; j_call: TRBJ2-7; d_call: NA; clone_size: NA; cdr3_aa: CASSTRDSSYEQYF; cdr3_nt: TGTGCCAGCAGTACGCGGGACAGCTCCTACGAGCAGTACTTC
v_call: TRBV6-2/TRBV6-3; j_call: TRBJ1-5; d_call: NA; clone_size: few; cdr3_aa: CASSKIDRGRLEQPQHF; cdr3_nt: TGTGCCAGCAGCAAAATTGACCGGGGTCGGCTTGAACAGCCCCAGCATTTT
v_call: TRBV6-2/TRBV6-3; j_call: TRBJ1-1; d_call: NA; clone_size: few; cdr3_aa: CASSPNRNTEAFF; cdr3_nt: TGTGCCAGCAGTCCCAACAGGAACACTGAAGCTTTCTTT
v_call: TRBV20-1; j_call: TRBJ2-7; d_call: TRBD1; clone_size: NA; cdr3_aa: CSAPNPQGAAREQYF; cdr3_nt: TGCAGTGCTCCCAACCCCCAGGGGGCCGCTCGCGAGCAGTACTTC
v_call: TRBV15; j_call: TRBJ1-3; d_call: NA; clone_size: NA; cdr3_aa: CATSRGGQGNTIYF; cdr3_nt: TGTGCCACCAGCAGAGGGGGGCAAGGAAACACCATATATTTT
v_call: TRBV19; j_call: TRBJ1-2; d_call: NA; clone_size: NA; cdr3_aa: CASSLVGRVNYGYTF; cdr3_nt: TGTGCCAGTAGCCTGGTGGGCAGGGTGAACTATGGCTACACCTTC
v_call: TRBV7-2; j_call: TRBJ2-7; d_call: TRBD2; clone_size: NA; cdr3_aa: CASSRGLAGDVQYF; cdr3_nt: TGTGCCAGCAGCCGGGGACTAGCGGGAGATGTGCAGTACTTC
v_call: TRBV6-1; j_call: TRBJ1-6; d_call: NA; clone_size: NA; cdr3_aa: CASSEGAYSYNSPLHF; cdr3_nt: TGTGCCAGCAGTGAAGGGGCGTACTCCTATAATTCACCCCTCCACTTT
v_call: TRBV7-2; j_call: TRBJ2-7; d_call: TRBD2; clone_size: few; cdr3_aa: CASSLVLAGGYEQYF; cdr3_nt: TGTGCCAGCAGCTTAGTACTAGCGGGAGGCTACGAGCAGTACTTC
v_call: TRBV14; j_call: TRBJ2-7; d_call: NA; clone_size: NA; cdr3_aa: CASSHATTSGGQYF; cdr3_nt: TGTGCCAGCAGCCACGCGACAACGTCTGGGGGGCAGTACTTC
v_call: TRBV6-4; j_call: TRBJ2-3; d_call: NA; clone_size: once; cdr3_aa: CASSAGREWSTDTQYF; cdr3_nt: TGTGCCAGCAGTGCGGGTAGGGAGTGGAGCACAGATACGCAGTATTTT
v_call: TRBV4-3; j_call: TRBJ1-3; d_call: NA; clone_size: NA; cdr3_aa: CASSQEGGISGNTIYF; cdr3_nt: TGCGCCAGCAGCCAAGAAGGCGGCATCTCTGGAAACACCATATATTTT
v_call: TRBV30; j_call: TRBJ2-3; d_call: NA; clone_size: NA; cdr3_aa: CAWRQGSSGDTQYF; cdr3_nt: TGTGCCTGGAGGCAGGGATCCTCGGGGGATACGCAGTATTTT
v_call: TRBV7-2; j_call: TRBJ2-2; d_call: NA; clone_size: NA; cdr3_aa: CASRPDRRDTGELFF; cdr3_nt: TGTGCCAGCAGACCAGACAGACGAGACACCGGGGAGCTGTTTTTT
v_call: TRBV7-9; j_call: TRBJ1-5; d_call: NA; clone_size: NA; cdr3_aa: CASSLQGNQPQHF; cdr3_nt: TGTGCCAGCAGCTTACAGGGAAATCAGCCCCAGCATTTT
v_call: TRBV24-1; j_call: TRBJ1-5; d_call: NA; clone_size: few; cdr3_aa: CATSGQHNQPQHF; cdr3_nt: TGTGCCACCAGTGGTCAGCACAATCAGCCCCAGCATTTT
v_call: TRBV6-1; j_call: TRBJ2-5; d_call: TRBD1; clone_size: NA; cdr3_aa: CASSAGTGVAETQYF; cdr3_nt: TGTGCCAGCAGTGCCGGGACAGGGGTTGCTGAGACCCAGTACTTC
v_call: TRBV19; j_call: TRBJ1-2; d_call: TRBD1; clone_size: few; cdr3_aa: CASSKDRGRFYGYTF; cdr3_nt: TGTGCCAGTAGTAAAGACAGGGGGCGGTTCTATGGCTACACCTTC
v_call: TRBV7-2; j_call: TRBJ2-3; d_call: NA; clone_size: NA; cdr3_aa: CASSLQRGRTAPDTQYF; cdr3_nt: TGTGCCAGCAGCTTACAAAGAGGGCGGACAGCTCCAGATACGCAGTATTTT